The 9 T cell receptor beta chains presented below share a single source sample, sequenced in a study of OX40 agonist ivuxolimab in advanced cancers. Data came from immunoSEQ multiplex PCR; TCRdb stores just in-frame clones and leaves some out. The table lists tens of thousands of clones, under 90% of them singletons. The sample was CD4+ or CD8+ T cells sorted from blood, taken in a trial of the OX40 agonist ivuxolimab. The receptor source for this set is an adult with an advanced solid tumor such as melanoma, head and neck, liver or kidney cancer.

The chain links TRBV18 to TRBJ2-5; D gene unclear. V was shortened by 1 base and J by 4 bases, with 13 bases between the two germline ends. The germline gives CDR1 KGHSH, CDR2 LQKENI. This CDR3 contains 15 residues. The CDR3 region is CASSPQNNEPETQYF. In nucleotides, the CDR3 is TGTGCCAGCTCACCACAGAACAACGAGCCAGAGACCCAGTACTTC.

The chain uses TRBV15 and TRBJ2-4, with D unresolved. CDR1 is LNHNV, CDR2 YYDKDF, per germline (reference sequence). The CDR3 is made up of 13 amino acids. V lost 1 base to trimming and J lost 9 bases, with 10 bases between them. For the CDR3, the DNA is TGTGCCACCAGCAGAGTTCTGGGGTCCATTCAGTACTTC. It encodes CATSRVLGSIQYF.

CDR3 sequence: CSVKTGTSGIRETQYF. The CDR3 nucleotides are TGCAGCGTCAAAACGGGGACTAGCGGGATTCGGGAGACCCAGTACTTC. The chain has TRBV29-1 and TRBJ2-5; 13 bases map to TRBD2. Germline CDR1 is SQVTM and CDR2 is ANQGSEA. V dropped 6 bases and J dropped 5; count of bases not matched to a gene: 12. The CDR3 sequence is 16 residues long.

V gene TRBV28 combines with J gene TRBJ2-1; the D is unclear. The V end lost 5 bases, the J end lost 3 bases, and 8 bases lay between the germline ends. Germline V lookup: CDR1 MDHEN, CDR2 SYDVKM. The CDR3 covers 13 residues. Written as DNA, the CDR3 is TGTGCCAGCAGTCTAGGATTCTACAATGAGCAGTTCTTC. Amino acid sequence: CASSLGFYNEQFF.

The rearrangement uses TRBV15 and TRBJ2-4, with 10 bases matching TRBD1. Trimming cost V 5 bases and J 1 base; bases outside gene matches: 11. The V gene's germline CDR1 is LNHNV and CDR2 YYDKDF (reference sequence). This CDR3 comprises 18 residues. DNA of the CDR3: TGTGCCACCAGCGGCCTGGGGGACAGGGGCAACGCCAAAAACATTCAGTACTTC. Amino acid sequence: CATSGLGDRGNAKNIQYF.

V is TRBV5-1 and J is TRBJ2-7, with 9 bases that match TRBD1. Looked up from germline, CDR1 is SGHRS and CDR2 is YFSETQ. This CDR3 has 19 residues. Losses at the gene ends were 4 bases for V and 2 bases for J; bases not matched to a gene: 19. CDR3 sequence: CASSPLDSLDRGKPYEQYV. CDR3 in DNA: TGCGCCAGCAGCCCACTCGACTCTCTGGACAGGGGTAAACCCTACGAGCAGTACGTC.

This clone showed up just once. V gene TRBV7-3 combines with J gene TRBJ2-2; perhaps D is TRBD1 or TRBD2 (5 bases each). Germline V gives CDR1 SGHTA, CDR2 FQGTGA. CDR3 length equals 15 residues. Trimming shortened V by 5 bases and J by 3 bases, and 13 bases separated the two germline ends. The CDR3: CASSPRPGHTGELFF. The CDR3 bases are TGTGCCAGCAGCCCCCGGCCGGGGCACACCGGGGAGCTGTTTTTT. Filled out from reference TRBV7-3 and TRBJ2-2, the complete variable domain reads GAGVSQTPSNKVTEKGKYVELRCDPISGHTALYWYRQSLGQGPEFLIYFQGTGAADDSGLPNDRFFAVRPEGSVSTLKIQRTERGDSAVYLCASSPRPGHTGELFFGEGSRLTVL.

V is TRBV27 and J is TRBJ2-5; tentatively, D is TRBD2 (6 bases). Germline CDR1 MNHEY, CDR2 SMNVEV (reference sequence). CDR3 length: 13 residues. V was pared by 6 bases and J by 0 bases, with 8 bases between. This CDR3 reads CASRGGYQETQYF. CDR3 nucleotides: TGTGCCAGCAGGGGGGGATACCAAGAGACCCAGTACTTC.

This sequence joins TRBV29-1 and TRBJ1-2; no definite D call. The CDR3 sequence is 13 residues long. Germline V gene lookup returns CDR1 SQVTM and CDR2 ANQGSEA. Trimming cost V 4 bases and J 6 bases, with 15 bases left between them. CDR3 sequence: CSVGEAVSDGYTF. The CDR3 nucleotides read TGCAGCGTTGGGGAGGCAGTTAGCGATGGCTACACCTTC.